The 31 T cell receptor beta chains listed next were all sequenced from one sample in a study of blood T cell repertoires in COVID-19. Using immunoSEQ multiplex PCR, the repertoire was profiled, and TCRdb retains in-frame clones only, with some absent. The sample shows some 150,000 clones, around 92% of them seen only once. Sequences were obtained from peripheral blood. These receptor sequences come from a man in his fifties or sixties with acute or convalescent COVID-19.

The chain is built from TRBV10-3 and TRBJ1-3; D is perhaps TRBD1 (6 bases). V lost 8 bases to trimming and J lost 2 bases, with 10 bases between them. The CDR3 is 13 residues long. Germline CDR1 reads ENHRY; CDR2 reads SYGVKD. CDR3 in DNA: TGTGCCATCCTACAGGGACCTGGAAACACCATATATTTT. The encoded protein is CAILQGPGNTIYF.

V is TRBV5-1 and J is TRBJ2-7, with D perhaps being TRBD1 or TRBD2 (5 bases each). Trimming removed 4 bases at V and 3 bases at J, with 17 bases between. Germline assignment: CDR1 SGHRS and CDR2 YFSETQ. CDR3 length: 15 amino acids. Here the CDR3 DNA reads TGCGCCAGCAGCCTGGGGGAGACATCGAACTACGAGCAGTACTTC. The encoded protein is CASSLGETSNYEQYF.

CDR3 coding DNA: TGTGCCAGCAGTCCAGGGGCCAATCAGCCCCAGCATTTT. Amino acids: CASSPGANQPQHF. The chain combines TRBV27 with TRBJ1-5; a weak D match, TRBD1 (6 bases). CDR1 MNHEY and CDR2 SMNVEV come from the germline V gene (reference sequence). V gave up 5 bases and J gave up 3 bases, with 8 bases separating them. This CDR3 contains 13 residues.

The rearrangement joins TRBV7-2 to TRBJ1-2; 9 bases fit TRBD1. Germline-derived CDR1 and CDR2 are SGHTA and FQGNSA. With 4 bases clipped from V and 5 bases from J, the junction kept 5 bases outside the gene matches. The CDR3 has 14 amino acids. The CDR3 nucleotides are TGTGCCAGCAGCTCACAGGGGGCTGGATATGGCTACACCTTC. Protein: CASSSQGAGYGYTF.

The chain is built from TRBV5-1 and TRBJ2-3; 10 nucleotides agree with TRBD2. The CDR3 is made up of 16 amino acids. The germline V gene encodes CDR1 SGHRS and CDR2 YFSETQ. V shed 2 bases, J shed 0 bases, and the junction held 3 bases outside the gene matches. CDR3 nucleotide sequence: TGCGCCAGCAGCTTATCACTAGCGGGGAGCACAGATACGCAGTATTTT. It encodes CASSLSLAGSTDTQYF.

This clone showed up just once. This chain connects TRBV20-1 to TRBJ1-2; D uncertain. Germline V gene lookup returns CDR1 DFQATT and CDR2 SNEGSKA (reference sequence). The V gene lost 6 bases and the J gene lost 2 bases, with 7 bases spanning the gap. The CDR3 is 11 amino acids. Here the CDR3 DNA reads TGCAGTGCCAGCGTCAACTATGGCTACACCTTC. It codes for CSASVNYGYTF.

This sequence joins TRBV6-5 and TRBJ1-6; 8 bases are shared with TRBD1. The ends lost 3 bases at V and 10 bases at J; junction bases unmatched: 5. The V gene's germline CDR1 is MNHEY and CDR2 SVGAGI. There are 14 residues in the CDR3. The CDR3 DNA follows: TGTGCCAGCAGTTATTCAGGGGGCGAGTCACCCCTCCACTTT. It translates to CASSYSGGESPLHF.

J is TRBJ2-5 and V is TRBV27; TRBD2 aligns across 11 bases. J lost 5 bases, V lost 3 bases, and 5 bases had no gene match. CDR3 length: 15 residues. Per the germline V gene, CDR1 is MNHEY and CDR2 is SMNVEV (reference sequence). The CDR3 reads CASSFAGLAAETQYF. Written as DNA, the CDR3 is TGTGCCAGCAGTTTTGCGGGACTAGCGGCGGAGACCCAGTACTTC.

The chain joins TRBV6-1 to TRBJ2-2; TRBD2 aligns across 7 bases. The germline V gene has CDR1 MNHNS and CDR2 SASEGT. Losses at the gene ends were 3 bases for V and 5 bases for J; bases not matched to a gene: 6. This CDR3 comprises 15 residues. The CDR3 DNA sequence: TGTGCCAGCAGTGATGGGGGGGTAGGAACCGGGGAGCTGTTTTTT. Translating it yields CASSDGGVGTGELFF.

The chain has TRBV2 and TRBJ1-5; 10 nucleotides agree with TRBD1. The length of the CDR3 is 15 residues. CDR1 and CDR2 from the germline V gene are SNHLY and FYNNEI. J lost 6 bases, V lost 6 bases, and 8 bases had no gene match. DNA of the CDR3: TGTGCCAGCAGCACCGACAGGGGGCGCGGTCAGCCCCAGCATTTT. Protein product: CASSTDRGRGQPQHF.

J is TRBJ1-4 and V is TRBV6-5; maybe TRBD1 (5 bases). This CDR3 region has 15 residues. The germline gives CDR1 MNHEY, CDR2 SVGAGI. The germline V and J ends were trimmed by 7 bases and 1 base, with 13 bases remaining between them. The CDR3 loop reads CASTPRGVTNEKLFF. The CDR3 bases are TGTGCCAGCACCCCGCGGGGGGTAACTAATGAAAAACTGTTTTTT.

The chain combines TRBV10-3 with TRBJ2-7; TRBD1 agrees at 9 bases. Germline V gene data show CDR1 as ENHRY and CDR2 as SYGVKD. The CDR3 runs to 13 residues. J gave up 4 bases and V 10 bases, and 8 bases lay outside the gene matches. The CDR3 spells CATGTGQVYEQYF. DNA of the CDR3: TGTGCCACCGGGACAGGGCAGGTTTACGAGCAGTACTTC.

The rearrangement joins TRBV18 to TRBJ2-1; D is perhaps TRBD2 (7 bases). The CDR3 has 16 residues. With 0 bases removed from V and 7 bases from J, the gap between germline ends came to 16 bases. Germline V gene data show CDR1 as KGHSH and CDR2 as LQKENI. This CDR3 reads CASSPPGAGAGNEQFF. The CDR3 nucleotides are TGTGCCAGCTCACCACCGGGCGCGGGGGCTGGAAATGAGCAGTTCTTC.

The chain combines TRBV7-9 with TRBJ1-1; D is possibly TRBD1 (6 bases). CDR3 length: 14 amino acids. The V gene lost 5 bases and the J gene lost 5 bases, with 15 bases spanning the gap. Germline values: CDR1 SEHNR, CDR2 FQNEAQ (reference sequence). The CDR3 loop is CASSPATGWTEAFF. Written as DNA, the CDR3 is TGTGCCAGCAGCCCCGCGACAGGTTGGACTGAAGCTTTCTTT.

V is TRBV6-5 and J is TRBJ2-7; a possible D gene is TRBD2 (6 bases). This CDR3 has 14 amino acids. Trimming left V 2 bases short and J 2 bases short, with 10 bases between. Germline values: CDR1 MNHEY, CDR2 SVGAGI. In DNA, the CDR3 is TGTGCCAGCAGTTACAACGGGGGACCCTACGAGCAGTACTTC. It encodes CASSYNGGPYEQYF.

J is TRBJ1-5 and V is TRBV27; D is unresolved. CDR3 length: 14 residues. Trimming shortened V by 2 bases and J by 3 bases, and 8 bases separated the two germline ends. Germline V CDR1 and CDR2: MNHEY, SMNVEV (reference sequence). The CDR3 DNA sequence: TGTGCCAGCAGTTTAAGAGGTTTCAATCAGCCCCAGCATTTT. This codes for CASSLRGFNQPQHF.

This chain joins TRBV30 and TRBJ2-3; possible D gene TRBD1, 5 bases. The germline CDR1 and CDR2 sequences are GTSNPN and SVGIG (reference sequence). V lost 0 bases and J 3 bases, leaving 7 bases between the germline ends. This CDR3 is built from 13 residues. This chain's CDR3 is CAWSVQGTDTQYF. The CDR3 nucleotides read TGTGCCTGGAGTGTTCAGGGTACAGATACGCAGTATTTT.

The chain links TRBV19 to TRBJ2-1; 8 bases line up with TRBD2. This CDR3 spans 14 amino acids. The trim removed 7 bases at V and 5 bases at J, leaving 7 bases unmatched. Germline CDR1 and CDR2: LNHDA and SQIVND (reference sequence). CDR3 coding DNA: TGTGCCAGTATTTCGGGGGGGCGTGACAATGAGCAGTTCTTC. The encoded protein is CASISGGRDNEQFF. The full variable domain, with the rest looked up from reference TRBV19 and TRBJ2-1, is DGGITQSPKYLFRKEGQNVTLSCEQNLNHDAMYWYRQDPGQGLRLIYYSQIVNDFQKGDIAEGYSVSREKKESFPLTVTSAQKNPTAFYLCASISGGRDNEQFFGPGTRLTVL.

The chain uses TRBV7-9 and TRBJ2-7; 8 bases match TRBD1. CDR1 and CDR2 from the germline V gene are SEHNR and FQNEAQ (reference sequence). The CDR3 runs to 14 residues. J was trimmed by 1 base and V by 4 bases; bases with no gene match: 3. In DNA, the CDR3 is TGTGCCAGCAGCTCCAGGGGGCTATCCTACGAGCAGTACTTC. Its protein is CASSSRGLSYEQYF.

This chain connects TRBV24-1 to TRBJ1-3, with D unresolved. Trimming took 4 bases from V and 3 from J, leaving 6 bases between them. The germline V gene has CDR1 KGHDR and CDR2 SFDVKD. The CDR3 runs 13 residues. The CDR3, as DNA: TGTGCCACCAGTGACATCAATGGAAACACCATATATTTT. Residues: CATSDINGNTIYF.

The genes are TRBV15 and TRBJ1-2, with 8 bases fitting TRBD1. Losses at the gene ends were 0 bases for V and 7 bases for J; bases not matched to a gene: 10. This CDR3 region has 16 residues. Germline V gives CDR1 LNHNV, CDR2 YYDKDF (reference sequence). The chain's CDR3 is CATSRELSQGVGGYTF. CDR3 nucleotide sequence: TGTGCCACCAGCAGAGAGCTATCACAGGGGGTAGGTGGCTACACCTTC.

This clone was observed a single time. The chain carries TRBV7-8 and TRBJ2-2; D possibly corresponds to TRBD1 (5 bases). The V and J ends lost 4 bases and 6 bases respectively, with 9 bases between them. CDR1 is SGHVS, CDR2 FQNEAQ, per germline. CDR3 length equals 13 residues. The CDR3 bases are TGTGCCAGCAGCTCTGGACACTCCGGGGAGCTGTTTTTT. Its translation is CASSSGHSGELFF.

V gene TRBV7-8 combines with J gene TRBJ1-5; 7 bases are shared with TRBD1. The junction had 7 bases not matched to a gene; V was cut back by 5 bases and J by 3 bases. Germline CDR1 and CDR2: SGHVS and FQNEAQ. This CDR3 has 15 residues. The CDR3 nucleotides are TGTGCCAGCAGCCTCCCCGGGACAGTCAATCAGCCCCAGCATTTT. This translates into CASSLPGTVNQPQHF.

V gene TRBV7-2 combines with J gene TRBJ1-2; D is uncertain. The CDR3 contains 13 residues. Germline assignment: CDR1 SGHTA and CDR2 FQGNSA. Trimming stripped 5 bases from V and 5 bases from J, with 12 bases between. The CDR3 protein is CASSPTRGYGYTF. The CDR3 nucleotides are TGTGCCAGCAGCCCTACACGCGGATATGGCTACACCTTC.

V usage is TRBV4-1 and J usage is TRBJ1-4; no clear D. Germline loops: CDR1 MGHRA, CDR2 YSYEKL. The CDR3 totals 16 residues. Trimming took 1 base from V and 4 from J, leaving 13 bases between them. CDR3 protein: CASSQASGANNEKLFF. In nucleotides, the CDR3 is TGCGCCAGCAGCCAAGCGTCTGGAGCTAATAATGAAAAACTGTTTTTT.

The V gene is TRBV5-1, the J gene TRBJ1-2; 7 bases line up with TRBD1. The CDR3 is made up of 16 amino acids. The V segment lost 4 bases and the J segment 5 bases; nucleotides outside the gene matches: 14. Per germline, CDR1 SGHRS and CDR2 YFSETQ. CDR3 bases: TGCGCCAGCAGCCCCGGTTCAGGGGGGAGTTTGTATGGCTACACCTTC. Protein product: CASSPGSGGSLYGYTF.

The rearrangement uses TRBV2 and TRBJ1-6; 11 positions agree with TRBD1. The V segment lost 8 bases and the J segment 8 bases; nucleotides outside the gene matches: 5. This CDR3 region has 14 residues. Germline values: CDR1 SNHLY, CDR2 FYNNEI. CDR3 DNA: TGTGCCAGCGGGGGGACAGGGGGGTATTCACCCCTCCACTTT. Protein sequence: CASGGTGGYSPLHF.

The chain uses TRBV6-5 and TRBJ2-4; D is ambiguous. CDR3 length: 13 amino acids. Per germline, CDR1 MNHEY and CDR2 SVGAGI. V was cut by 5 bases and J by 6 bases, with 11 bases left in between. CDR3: CASSNGPLNIQYF. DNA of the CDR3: TGTGCCAGCAGTAATGGGCCCTTAAACATTCAGTACTTC.

Here the CDR3 reads CASSLGTSASTDTQYF. CDR3 DNA: TGTGCCAGCAGCCTGGGGACTAGCGCAAGCACAGATACGCAGTATTTT. The chain couples TRBV3-1 (or the pseudogene TRBV3-2) to TRBJ2-3; 10 nucleotides match TRBD2. V lost 4 bases, J lost 0 bases, and 4 bases stayed unmatched. The CDR3 covers 16 residues. The V gene's germline CDR1 is LGHDT and CDR2 YNNKEL (reference sequence).

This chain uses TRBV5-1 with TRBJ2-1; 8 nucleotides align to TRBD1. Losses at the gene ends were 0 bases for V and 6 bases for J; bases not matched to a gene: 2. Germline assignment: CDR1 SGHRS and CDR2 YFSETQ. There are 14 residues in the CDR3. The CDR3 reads CASSLVDRVNEQFF. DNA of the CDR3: TGCGCCAGCAGCTTGGTGGACAGGGTCAATGAGCAGTTCTTC.

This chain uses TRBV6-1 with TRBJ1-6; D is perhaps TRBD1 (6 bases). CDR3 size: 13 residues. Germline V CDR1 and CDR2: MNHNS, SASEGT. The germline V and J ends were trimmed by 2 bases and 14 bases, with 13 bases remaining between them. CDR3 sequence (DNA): TGTGCCAGCAGTGAACGAGGGGGTTTGGCCCTCCACTTT. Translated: CASSERGGLALHF.